Sequencing of this TCR beta chain was carried out in a study of long-term antiretroviral therapy in people with HIV. Across the whole study: The earliest samples predate the 2015 immediate-ART recommendation by about a decade.

This clone was detected a few times. Its antigen is unknown. Other nucleotide sequences from this sample produce the same CDR3. Trimming shortened V by 4 bases and J by 5 bases, and 11 bases separated the two germline ends. Germline assignment: CDR1 MGHRA and CDR2 YSYEKL. This CDR3 contains 13 residues. At survey level, the immunoSEQ assay was run in its v3.0 version. Profiling relied on immunoSEQ multiplex PCR, and the TCRdb table lists in-frame clones only, not all of them. Among 25,000 to 35,000 clones, about 95% were seen once, and the ten largest hold 7.5% to 9%. Points from the study as a whole: CDR3 length ranges were narrower in HIV repertoires than in controls. With ART, diversity went up but was still lower than in transplant donor controls. ART adherence, viral resistance and therapy changes went unrecorded.

The specimen was unsorted PBMCs, collected 5.3 years after starting antiretroviral therapy. The J gene is TRBJ2-5, the V gene TRBV4-1; D possibly matches TRBD1 or TRBD2 (5 bases each). The clonotype comes from a man aged 30-40 years with HIV. CDR3 protein: CASSPGTPETQYF. CDR3 in DNA: TGCGCCAGCAGCCCCGGGACGCCGGAGACCCAGTACTTC.